These 26 T cell receptor beta chains came from one sample sequenced in a study of molecular identifiers for immune sequencing clone quantification. MiXCR, applied by TCRdb to the PCR reads, yields one record per CDR3 protein. The repertoire consists of under 15,000 distinct CDR3 sequences, with about 15% occurring once and the leading ten covering around 1.5%. Specimen: naive CD8+ T cells from blood, with Jurkat cell RNA spiked in. Regarding subset: FACS-sorted CD8+CD4-CCR7+CD45RA+ naive T cells. The source of these receptors is a human donor in good health. Some libraries in this study had Jurkat cell RNA spiked in.

This clonotype occurred a few times. The rearrangement joins TRBV10-3 to TRBJ2-7; 13 bases fit TRBD2. V shed 5 bases, J shed 2 bases, and the junction held 12 bases outside the gene matches. The CDR3 is 18 amino acids. Germline loops: CDR1 ENHRY, CDR2 SYGVKD. The CDR3 DNA sequence: TGTGCCATCAGTCACCTAGGGGGGACTAGCGGGGATCCCTACGAGCAGTACTTC. Translation: CAISHLGGTSGDPYEQYF.

This chain links TRBV2 with TRBJ2-1; weak D call: TRBD1 (6 bases). Germline assignment: CDR1 SNHLY and CDR2 FYNNEI. The CDR3 consists of 15 residues. V was clipped by 3 bases and J by 0 bases, with 9 bases between them. CDR3: CASSEDSNSYNEQFF. The CDR3 DNA reads as TGTGCCAGCAGTGAGGACAGTAACTCCTACAATGAGCAGTTCTTC.

As to this clonotype: Its ends do not fully match the called genes, so a read error is possible. The V and J genes are TRBV12-3 or TRBV12-4 and TRBJ2-1, with D uncertain. The CDR3 spans 14 residues. CDR3 sequence: CASSLGSDDNGQFF. The CDR3 region has the DNA TGTGCCAGCAGTTTAGGCTCGGATGACAATGGGCAGTTCTTC.

This clonotype is judged medium-sized. V is TRBV20-1 and J is TRBJ2-5; D gene uncertain. The CDR3 runs to 13 residues. Deletions cut 3 bases from V and 9 bases from J, with 17 bases between. Per the germline V gene, CDR1 is DFQATT and CDR2 is SNEGSKA (reference sequence). In DNA, the CDR3 is TGCAGTGCTAGCTTGGCAGCCGGGTCGGCCCAGTACTTC. Its protein is CSASLAAGSAQYF.

This clonotype was counted only a few times. A much larger clone lies one base from this, so it may be a read error. The genes are TRBV7-9 and TRBJ1-1; D is uncertain. Germline V gene sequence: CDR1 SEHNR, CDR2 FQNEAQ (reference sequence). The CDR3 contains 14 residues. V lost 4 bases and J lost 1, with 10 bases in between. CDR3 region: CASSSVFSNTEAFF. The CDR3 DNA reads TGTGCCAGCAGCTCAGTCTTCTCGAACACTGAAGCTTTCTTT.

The chain uses TRBV29-1 and TRBJ2-1; 9 bases are shared with TRBD2. The J segment lost 4 bases and the V segment lost 4 bases, leaving 5 bases of the junction unmatched. This CDR3 region has 14 residues. CDR1 is SQVTM and CDR2 is ANQGSEA in the germline V gene. The DNA for the CDR3 is TGCAGCGTTGTGAGCGGGAGGAATTACAATGAGCAGTTCTTC. It is translated as CSVVSGRNYNEQFF.

The sample holds many counts of this clonotype. V and J are TRBV7-9 and TRBJ1-1; tentative D call: TRBD1 (5 bases). In germline, CDR1 is SEHNR, CDR2 FQNEAQ (reference sequence). There are 13 residues in the CDR3. V gave up 4 bases and J gave up 5 bases, with 11 bases separating them. The CDR3 sequence: CASSSGLQTEAFF. The CDR3 DNA reads TGTGCCAGCAGCTCGGGACTTCAGACTGAAGCTTTCTTT.

On this clonotype itself: At one of its ends the junction is not consistent with the germline gene, which may arise from a read error. The chain uses TRBV11-1 and TRBJ2-5; D remains ambiguous. CDR1 SGHAT and CDR2 FQDESV come from the germline V gene (reference sequence). There are 18 residues in the CDR3. This chain's CDR3 is CASSLSVGRDSYQEAQYF. In DNA form, the CDR3 reads TGCGCCAGCAGCTTATCGGTCGGCAGAGACTCGTACCAAGAGGCCCAGTACTTC.

By its share, this clonotype is medium-sized. The rearrangement joins TRBV7-6 to TRBJ2-5, with TRBD2 identical over 9 bases. Trimming cost V 3 bases and J 0 bases; bases outside gene matches: 2. The length of the CDR3 is 15 residues. Germline loops: CDR1 SGHVS, CDR2 FNYEAQ. CDR3 amino acids: CASSFTSGYQETQYF. For the CDR3, the DNA is TGTGCCAGCAGCTTTACTAGCGGGTACCAAGAGACCCAGTACTTC.

With regard to this clonotype: A read error may produce the germline difference seen at one junction end. V is TRBV28 and J is TRBJ1-5; D unclear. The CDR3 consists of 14 residues. The germline V gene has CDR1 MDHEN and CDR2 SYDVKM. The CDR3 sequence is CASGFGGLGQPQHF. The CDR3 DNA reads as TGTGCCAGCGGTTTTGGAGGGCTGGGTCAGCCCCAGCATTTT.

This clonotype occurred many times. The chain links TRBV28 to TRBJ2-5; TRBD1 aligns across 9 bases. CDR1 MDHEN and CDR2 SYDVKM come from the germline V gene. CDR3 length: 18 residues. The J segment lost 2 bases and the V segment lost 3 bases, leaving 13 bases of the junction unmatched. CDR3 sequence (DNA): TGTGCCAGCAGTTTTTGGGGGACAGGGTCCGTAGGGCAAGAGACCCAGTACTTC. Residues: CASSFWGTGSVGQETQYF.

By sample fraction, this clonotype is medium-sized. The J gene is TRBJ2-7, the V gene TRBV7-2; 8 bases match TRBD2. The CDR3 runs to 15 residues. Germline lookup yields CDR1 SGHTA and CDR2 FQGNSA. Unmatched junction bases numbered 4, after V lost 0 bases and J lost 3 bases. CDR3 nucleotide sequence: TGTGCCAGCAGCTTAGCGGCTAGCGGGTTCTACGAGCAGTACTTC. Protein: CASSLAASGFYEQYF.

This clonotype has ten or more counts. The genes are TRBV28 and TRBJ2-7; 14 nucleotides match TRBD2. CDR3 size: 18 residues. Trimming cost V 4 bases and J 5 bases; bases outside gene matches: 13. CDR1 is MDHEN, CDR2 SYDVKM, per germline. The CDR3 spells CASSSYRLAGGPRNEQYF. As DNA, the CDR3 is TGTGCCAGCAGTTCCTATCGACTAGCGGGAGGGCCCAGGAACGAGCAGTACTTC.

This clonotype is medium-sized by share. The chain combines TRBV7-9 with TRBJ1-1; no definite D call. The V end was cut by 1 base, the J end by 0 bases, with 6 bases between. CDR3 length: 14 amino acids. Germline loops: CDR1 SEHNR, CDR2 FQNEAQ (reference sequence). The CDR3 region has the DNA TGTGCCAGCAGCTTAGTGGAAGTGAACACTGAAGCTTTCTTT. This codes for CASSLVEVNTEAFF.

The chain has TRBV11-2 and TRBJ2-1; D gene unclear. The CDR3 is 13 amino acids. The germline V gene has CDR1 SGHAT and CDR2 FQNNGV. V shed 4 bases and J shed 12 bases, with 16 bases lying between them. CDR3 sequence (DNA): TGTGCCAGCAGCTCCCCGCCCGCAAGTGGGCAGTTCTTC. Its protein product is CASSSPPASGQFF.

V is TRBV7-9 and J is TRBJ2-3; the match to TRBD1 covers 8 bases. The V segment lost 3 bases and the J segment 4 bases; nucleotides outside the gene matches: 12. The CDR3 totals 17 residues. Germline CDR1 reads SEHNR; CDR2 reads FQNEAQ (reference sequence). The CDR3 sequence is CASSFPLDREVADTQYF. The CDR3 nucleotides are TGTGCCAGCAGCTTCCCCCTGGACAGGGAAGTAGCAGATACGCAGTATTTT.

By frequency in the sample, this clonotype is medium-sized (0.01 to 0.1%). The chain is built from TRBV19 and TRBJ2-7; 7 bases are a match to TRBD1. This CDR3 contains 12 residues. After removal of 5 bases from V and 6 bases from J, the junction contained 4 bases not matched to a gene. CDR1 LNHDA and CDR2 SQIVND come from the germline V gene (reference sequence). Here the CDR3 DNA reads TGTGCCAGTAGTTTTACAGGGGTCGAGCAGTACTTC. This sequence encodes CASSFTGVEQYF.

This sequence joins TRBV21-1 and TRBJ2-5; the table assigns TRBD1, which was not confirmed against the DNA. TRBV21-1 corresponds to a pseudogene. This CDR3 contains 17 residues. The DNA for the CDR3 is TGTGCCAGCAGCAAAAAGAATAGTGAACAGGGACAAGAGACCCAGTACTTC. Translation: CASSKKNSEQGQETQYF.

This clonotype was seen more than once but under ten times. A much larger clone differs from this one at a single base, so this may be a read error. V is TRBV5-4 and J is TRBJ2-1; 12 bases are shared with TRBD2. This CDR3 spans 15 amino acids. CDR1 and CDR2 (germline): SGHNT, YYREEE (reference sequence). The trim removed 0 bases at V and 9 bases at J, leaving 4 bases unmatched. The CDR3: CASSLVPSGRGEQFF. As DNA, the CDR3 is TGTGCCAGCAGCTTGGTCCCTAGCGGGAGGGGTGAGCAGTTCTTC.

Ten or more counts support this clonotype. The J gene is TRBJ1-6, the V gene TRBV4-2; D is perhaps TRBD1 (5 bases). Germline V CDR1 and CDR2: LGHNA, YNFKEQ. V was shortened by 0 bases and J by 8 bases, with 14 bases between the two germline ends. This CDR3 contains 16 residues. The CDR3 loop reads CASSQDLGQGDSPLHF. CDR3 nucleotide sequence: TGTGCCAGCAGCCAAGACCTCGGGCAGGGAGATTCACCCCTCCACTTT.

This clonotype was seen ten or more times. The J gene is TRBJ1-2, the V gene TRBV20-1; D is possibly TRBD1 (6 bases). Germline assignment: CDR1 DFQATT and CDR2 SNEGSKA (reference sequence). V was shortened by 3 bases and J by 5 bases, with 25 bases between the two germline ends. The CDR3 is 17 residues long. CDR3 coding DNA: TGCAGTGCTAGCGCTCGCGGGGTCGGGGGGCGCGGGTATGGCTACACCTTC. The encoded protein is CSASARGVGGRGYGYTF.

This clonotype rates as medium-sized. This chain uses TRBV7-9 with TRBJ2-3; D uncertain. The CDR3 sequence is 12 residues long. Trimming removed 5 bases from V and 3 bases from J, with 6 bases in between. The germline CDR1 and CDR2 sequences are SEHNR and FQNEAQ (reference sequence). The CDR3 DNA is TGTGCCAGCAGCCTTGGAACAGATACGCAGTATTTT. It translates to CASSLGTDTQYF.

This clonotype is medium-sized within its sample. The chain carries TRBV10-3 and TRBJ2-3; 11 bases line up with TRBD2. Germline V CDR1 and CDR2: ENHRY, SYGVKD. This CDR3 region has 16 residues. J lost 2 bases, V lost 6 bases, and 7 bases had no gene match. The DNA for the CDR3 is TGTGCCATCAGACCCGGGACTAGCGGATACACAGATACGCAGTATTTT. Translating gives CAIRPGTSGYTDTQYF.

This clonotype was picked up many times. The CDR3 sequence: CASSLGQGPYEQYF. The DNA of the CDR3 is TGTGCCAGCAGCCTGGGACAGGGCCCCTACGAGCAGTACTTC. This chain connects TRBV14 to TRBJ2-7, with 9 bases aligning to TRBD1. V trimming: 4 bases; J trimming: 2 bases; junction bases outside the gene matches: 3. The length of the CDR3 is 14 residues. Germline V gives CDR1 SGHDN, CDR2 FVKESK.

This clonotype was observed many times. J is TRBJ2-7 and V is TRBV7-6; D may be TRBD1 or TRBD2 (6 bases each). Per the germline V gene, CDR1 is SGHVS and CDR2 is FNYEAQ. Trimming pared 0 bases from V and 3 bases from J, leaving 15 bases between. The CDR3 length is 16 residues. The CDR3 region has the DNA TGTGCCAGCAGCTTAGCGAGGGGGGAATCCTACTACGAGCAGTACTTC. Translating gives CASSLARGESYYEQYF.

This clonotype was counted many times. The chain has TRBV19 and TRBJ1-1; 7 bases are a match to TRBD1. The CDR3 has 16 residues. Germline V gene data show CDR1 as LNHDA and CDR2 as SQIVND (reference sequence). V dropped 7 bases and J dropped 3; count of bases not matched to a gene: 14. CDR3 bases: TGTGCCAGTACCAGCACTTACAGGGGAGAGGACACTGAAGCTTTCTTT. Its translation is CASTSTYRGEDTEAFF.